Sequencing of this T cell receptor (beta chain) was carried out in a study of blood T cell repertoires in COVID-19. Across the whole study: Donors in the United States, Italy and Spain gave samples during acute or convalescent COVID-19. Nucleic acid was either cDNA or gDNA, and it came from T cells, B-cell-depleted T cells, or PBMCs.

As handled by the study authors: Quantification of nucleated cells was approximated via reference gene primer amplification. The assay was immunoSEQ multiplex PCR, and TCRdb's table has in-frame clones only and misses some. V, J and clone size are taken as reported in that table, and D and trimming were inferred from the DNA itself. The table has tens of thousands of clones, about nine tenths seen once. Material for sequencing was peripheral blood. The clonotype was recovered from a human donor with acute or convalescent COVID-19. The donor label of this sample is uncertain.

The CDR3 sequence is CASRLGLGHYNEQFF. In DNA, the CDR3 is TGTGCCAGCAGACTCGGACTAGGGCACTACAATGAGCAGTTCTTC. The J gene is TRBJ2-1, the V gene TRBV3-1 (or the pseudogene TRBV3-2); 7 nucleotides line up with TRBD2. The CDR3 sequence is 15 residues long. Germline values: CDR1 LGHDT, CDR2 YNNKEL (reference sequence). V shed 6 bases, J shed 3 bases, and the junction held 8 bases outside the gene matches.